The 3 T cell receptor beta chains listed next were all sequenced from one sample in a study of cytomegalovirus exposure and HLA in healthy donors. Amplification used 60 Vbeta primers and 13 Jbeta primers. The table came from immunoSEQ multiplex PCR; TCRdb's copy has only in-frame clones and leaves some out. The sample has about 170,000 clones; around 85% are singletons. Input material: PBMCs. Receptor source: a male donor in good health and CMV-seronegative.

The rearrangement uses TRBV2 and TRBJ1-5; the match to TRBD1 covers 10 bases. CDR1 SNHLY and CDR2 FYNNEI come from the germline V gene. Trimming removed 6 bases from V and 6 bases from J; junction bases left unmatched: 5. CDR3 length equals 14 residues. CDR3 protein: CASRGTGEGQPQHF. The CDR3 bases are TGTGCCAGCAGAGGGACAGGGGAGGGTCAGCCCCAGCATTTT.

The chain couples TRBV27 to TRBJ1-5; 11 bases line up with TRBD1. V was clipped by 5 bases and J by 4 bases; unmatched bases: 7. CDR1 and CDR2 (germline): MNHEY, SMNVEV (reference sequence). The length of the CDR3 is 16 residues. DNA for the CDR3: TGTGCCAGCAGTCCCGGGACAGGGGGAAGGAATCAGCCCCAGCATTTT. Translated: CASSPGTGGRNQPQHF.

The J gene is TRBJ1-2, the V gene TRBV10-3; D is unresolved. This CDR3 region has 18 residues. Germline lookup yields CDR1 ENHRY and CDR2 SYGVKD. V was trimmed by 0 bases and J by 0 bases, leaving 17 bases between them. The CDR3 region has the DNA TGTGCCATCAGTGAGTCGGTGCTTCGTTCAGTCCCTAACTATGGCTACACCTTC. Amino acids: CAISESVLRSVPNYGYTF.